This T cell receptor beta chain originates from a study of blood T cell repertoires in COVID-19. Per the authors' pipeline: Amplification of reference gene primers provided the estimated nucleated cell counts. TCRdb keeps only in-frame clones here, not all; method: immunoSEQ multiplex PCR. V, J and clone size reflect that table, while D and trimming were determined from the DNA. Of about 520,000 clones in the sample, 80% to 90% were seen once. Trimming removed 3 bases at V and 3 bases at J, with 13 bases between. CDR1 is SGHTS, CDR2 YDEGEE, per germline. The CDR3 runs 15 residues. The sequence derives from a human donor in a cohort sampled during active COVID-19. Sequencing input: peripheral blood. The chain recombines TRBV5-8 with TRBJ1-3; D possibly corresponds to TRBD1 (5 bases). CDR3 nucleotides: TGTGCCAGCAGCTCCAGGGTACGGATTGGAAACACCATATATTTT. This codes for CASSSRVRIGNTIYF.